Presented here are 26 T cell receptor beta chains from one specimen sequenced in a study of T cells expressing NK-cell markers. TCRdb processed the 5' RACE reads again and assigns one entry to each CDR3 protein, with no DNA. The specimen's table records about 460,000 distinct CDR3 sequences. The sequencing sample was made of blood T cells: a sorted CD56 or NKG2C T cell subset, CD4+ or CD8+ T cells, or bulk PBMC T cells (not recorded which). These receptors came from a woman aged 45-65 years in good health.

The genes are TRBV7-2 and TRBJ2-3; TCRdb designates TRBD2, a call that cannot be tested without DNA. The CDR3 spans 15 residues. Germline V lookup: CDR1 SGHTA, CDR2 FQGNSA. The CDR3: CASSLQRGSTDTQYF.

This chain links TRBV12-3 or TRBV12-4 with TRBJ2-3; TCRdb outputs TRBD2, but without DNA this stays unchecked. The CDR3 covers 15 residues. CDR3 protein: CASSLWTSQRDTQYF.

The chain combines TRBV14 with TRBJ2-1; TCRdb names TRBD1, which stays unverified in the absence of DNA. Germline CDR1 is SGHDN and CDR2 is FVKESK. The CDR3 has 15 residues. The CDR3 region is CASSHPDRVFNEQFF.

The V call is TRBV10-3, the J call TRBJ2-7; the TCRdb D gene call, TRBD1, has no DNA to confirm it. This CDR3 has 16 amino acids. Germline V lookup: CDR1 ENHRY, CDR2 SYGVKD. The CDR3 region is CAISDPWTGSSYEQYF.

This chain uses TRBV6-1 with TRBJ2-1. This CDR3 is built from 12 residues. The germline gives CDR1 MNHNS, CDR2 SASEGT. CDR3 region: CAGGTAVNEQFF.

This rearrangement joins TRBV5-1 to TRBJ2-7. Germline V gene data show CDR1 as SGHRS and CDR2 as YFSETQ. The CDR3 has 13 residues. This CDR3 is CASSLMYTYEQYF. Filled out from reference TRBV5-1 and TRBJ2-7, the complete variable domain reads KAGVTQTPRYLIKTRGQQVTLSCSPISGHRSVSWYQQTPGQGLQFLFEYFSETQRNKGNFPGRFSGRQFSNSRSEMNVSTLELGDSALYLCASSLMYTYEQYFGPGTRLTVT.

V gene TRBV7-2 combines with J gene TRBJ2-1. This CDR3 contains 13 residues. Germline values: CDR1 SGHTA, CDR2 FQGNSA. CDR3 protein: CASSSPSYNEQFF.

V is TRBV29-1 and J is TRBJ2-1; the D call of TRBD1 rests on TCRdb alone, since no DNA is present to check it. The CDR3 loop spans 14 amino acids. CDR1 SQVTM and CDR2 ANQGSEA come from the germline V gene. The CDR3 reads CSVRRQGLGNEQFF.

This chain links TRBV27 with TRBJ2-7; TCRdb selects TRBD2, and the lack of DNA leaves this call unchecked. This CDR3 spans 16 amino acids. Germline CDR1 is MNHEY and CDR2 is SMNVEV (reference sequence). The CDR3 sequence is CASSSPGLGVRGEQYF.

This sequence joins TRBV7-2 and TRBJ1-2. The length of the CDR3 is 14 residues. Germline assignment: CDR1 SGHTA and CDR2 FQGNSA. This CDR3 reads CASSFSRLHYGYTF. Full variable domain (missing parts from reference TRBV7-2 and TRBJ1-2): GAGVSQSPSNKVTEKGKDVELRCDPISGHTALYWYRQSLGQGLEFLIYFQGNSAPDKSGLPSDRFSAERTGGSVSTLTIQRTQQEDSAVYLCASSFSRLHYGYTFGSGTRLTVV.

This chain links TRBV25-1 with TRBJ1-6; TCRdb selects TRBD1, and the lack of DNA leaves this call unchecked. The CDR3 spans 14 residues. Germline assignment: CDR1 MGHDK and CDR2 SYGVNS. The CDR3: CASSEYKGVSPLHF.

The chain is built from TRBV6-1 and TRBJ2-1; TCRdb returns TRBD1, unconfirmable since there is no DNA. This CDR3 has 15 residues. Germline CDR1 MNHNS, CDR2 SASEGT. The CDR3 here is CASSGGQGGFGEQFF.

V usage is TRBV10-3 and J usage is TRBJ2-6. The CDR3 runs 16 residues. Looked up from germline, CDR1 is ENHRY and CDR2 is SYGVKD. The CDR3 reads CAISAIQGSGTNVLTF.

CDR3 protein: CASKSLGRDQTNTEAFF. The rearrangement joins TRBV10-3 to TRBJ1-1; the TCRdb D gene call, TRBD1, has no DNA to confirm it. Germline assignment: CDR1 ENHRY and CDR2 SYGVKD. CDR3 length: 17 amino acids.

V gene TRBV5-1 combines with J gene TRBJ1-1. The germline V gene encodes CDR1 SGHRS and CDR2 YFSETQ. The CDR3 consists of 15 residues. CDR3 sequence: CASSFGRLRNTEAFF.

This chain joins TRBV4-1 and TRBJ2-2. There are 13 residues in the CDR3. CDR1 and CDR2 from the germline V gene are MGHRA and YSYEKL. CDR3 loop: CASSRTNTGELFF.

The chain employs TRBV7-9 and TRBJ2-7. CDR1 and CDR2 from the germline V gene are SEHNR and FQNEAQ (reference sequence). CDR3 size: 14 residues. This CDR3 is CASSTIGGSYEQYF.

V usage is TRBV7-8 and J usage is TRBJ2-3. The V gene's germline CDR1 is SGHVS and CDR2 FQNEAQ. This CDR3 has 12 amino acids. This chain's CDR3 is CASSRSEDTQYF. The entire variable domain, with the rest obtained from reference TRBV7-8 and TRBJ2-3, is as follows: GAGVSQSPRYKVAKRGQDVALRCDPISGHVSLFWYQQALGQGPEFLTYFQNEAQLDKSGLPSDRFFAERPEGSVSTLKIQRTQQEDSAVYLCASSRSEDTQYFGPGTRLTVL.

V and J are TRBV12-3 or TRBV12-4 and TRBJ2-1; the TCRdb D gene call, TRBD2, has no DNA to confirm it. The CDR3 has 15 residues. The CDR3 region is CASRRGSGSYNEQFF.

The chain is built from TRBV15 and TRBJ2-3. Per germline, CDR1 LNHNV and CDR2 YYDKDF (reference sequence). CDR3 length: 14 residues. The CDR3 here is CATSRAAGPDTQYF.

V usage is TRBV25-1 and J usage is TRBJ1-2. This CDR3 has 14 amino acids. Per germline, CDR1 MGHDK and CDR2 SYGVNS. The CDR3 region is CASSRAGRSYGYTF.

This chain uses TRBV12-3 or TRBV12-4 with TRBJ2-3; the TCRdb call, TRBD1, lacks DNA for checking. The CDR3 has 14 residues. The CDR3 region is CASSFMTGTDTQYF.

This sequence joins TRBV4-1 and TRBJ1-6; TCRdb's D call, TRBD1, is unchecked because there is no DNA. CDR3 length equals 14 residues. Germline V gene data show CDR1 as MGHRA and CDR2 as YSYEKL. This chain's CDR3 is CASSQVPGISPLHF.

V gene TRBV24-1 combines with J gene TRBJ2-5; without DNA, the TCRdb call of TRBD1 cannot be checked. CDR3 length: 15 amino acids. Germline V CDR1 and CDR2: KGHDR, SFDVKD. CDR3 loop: CATSDKQGFGETQYF.

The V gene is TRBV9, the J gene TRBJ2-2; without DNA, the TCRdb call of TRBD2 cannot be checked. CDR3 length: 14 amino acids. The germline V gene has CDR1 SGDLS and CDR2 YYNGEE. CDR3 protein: CASSGLAVTGELFF.

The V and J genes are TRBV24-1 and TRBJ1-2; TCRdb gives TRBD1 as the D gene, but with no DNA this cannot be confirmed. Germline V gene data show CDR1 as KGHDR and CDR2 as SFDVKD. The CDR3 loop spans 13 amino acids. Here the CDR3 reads CATSPGVNYGYTF.